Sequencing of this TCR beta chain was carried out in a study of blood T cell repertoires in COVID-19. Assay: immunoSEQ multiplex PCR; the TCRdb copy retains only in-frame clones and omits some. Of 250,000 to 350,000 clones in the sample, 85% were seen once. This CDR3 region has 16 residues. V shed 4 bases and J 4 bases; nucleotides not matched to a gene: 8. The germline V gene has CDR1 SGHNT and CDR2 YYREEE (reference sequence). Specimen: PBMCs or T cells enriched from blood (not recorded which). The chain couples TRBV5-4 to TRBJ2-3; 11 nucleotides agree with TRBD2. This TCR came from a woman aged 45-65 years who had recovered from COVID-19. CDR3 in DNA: TGTGCCAGCAGCCGAAGGACTAGCGGGTCCCCAGATACGCAGTATTTT. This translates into CASSRRTSGSPDTQYF.